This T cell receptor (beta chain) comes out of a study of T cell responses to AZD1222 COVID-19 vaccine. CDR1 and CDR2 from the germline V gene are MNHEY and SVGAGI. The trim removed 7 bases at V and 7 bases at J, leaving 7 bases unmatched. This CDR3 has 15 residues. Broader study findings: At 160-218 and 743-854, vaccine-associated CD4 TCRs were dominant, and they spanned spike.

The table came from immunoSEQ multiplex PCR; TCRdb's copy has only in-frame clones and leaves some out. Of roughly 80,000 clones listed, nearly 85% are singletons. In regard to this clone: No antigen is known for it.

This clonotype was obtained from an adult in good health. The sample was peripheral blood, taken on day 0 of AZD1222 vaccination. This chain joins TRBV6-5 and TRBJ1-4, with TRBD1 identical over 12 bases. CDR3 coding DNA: TGTGCCAGCACCCGGGGACAGGGGGCGGGTGAAAAACTGTTTTTT. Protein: CASTRGQGAGEKLFF.